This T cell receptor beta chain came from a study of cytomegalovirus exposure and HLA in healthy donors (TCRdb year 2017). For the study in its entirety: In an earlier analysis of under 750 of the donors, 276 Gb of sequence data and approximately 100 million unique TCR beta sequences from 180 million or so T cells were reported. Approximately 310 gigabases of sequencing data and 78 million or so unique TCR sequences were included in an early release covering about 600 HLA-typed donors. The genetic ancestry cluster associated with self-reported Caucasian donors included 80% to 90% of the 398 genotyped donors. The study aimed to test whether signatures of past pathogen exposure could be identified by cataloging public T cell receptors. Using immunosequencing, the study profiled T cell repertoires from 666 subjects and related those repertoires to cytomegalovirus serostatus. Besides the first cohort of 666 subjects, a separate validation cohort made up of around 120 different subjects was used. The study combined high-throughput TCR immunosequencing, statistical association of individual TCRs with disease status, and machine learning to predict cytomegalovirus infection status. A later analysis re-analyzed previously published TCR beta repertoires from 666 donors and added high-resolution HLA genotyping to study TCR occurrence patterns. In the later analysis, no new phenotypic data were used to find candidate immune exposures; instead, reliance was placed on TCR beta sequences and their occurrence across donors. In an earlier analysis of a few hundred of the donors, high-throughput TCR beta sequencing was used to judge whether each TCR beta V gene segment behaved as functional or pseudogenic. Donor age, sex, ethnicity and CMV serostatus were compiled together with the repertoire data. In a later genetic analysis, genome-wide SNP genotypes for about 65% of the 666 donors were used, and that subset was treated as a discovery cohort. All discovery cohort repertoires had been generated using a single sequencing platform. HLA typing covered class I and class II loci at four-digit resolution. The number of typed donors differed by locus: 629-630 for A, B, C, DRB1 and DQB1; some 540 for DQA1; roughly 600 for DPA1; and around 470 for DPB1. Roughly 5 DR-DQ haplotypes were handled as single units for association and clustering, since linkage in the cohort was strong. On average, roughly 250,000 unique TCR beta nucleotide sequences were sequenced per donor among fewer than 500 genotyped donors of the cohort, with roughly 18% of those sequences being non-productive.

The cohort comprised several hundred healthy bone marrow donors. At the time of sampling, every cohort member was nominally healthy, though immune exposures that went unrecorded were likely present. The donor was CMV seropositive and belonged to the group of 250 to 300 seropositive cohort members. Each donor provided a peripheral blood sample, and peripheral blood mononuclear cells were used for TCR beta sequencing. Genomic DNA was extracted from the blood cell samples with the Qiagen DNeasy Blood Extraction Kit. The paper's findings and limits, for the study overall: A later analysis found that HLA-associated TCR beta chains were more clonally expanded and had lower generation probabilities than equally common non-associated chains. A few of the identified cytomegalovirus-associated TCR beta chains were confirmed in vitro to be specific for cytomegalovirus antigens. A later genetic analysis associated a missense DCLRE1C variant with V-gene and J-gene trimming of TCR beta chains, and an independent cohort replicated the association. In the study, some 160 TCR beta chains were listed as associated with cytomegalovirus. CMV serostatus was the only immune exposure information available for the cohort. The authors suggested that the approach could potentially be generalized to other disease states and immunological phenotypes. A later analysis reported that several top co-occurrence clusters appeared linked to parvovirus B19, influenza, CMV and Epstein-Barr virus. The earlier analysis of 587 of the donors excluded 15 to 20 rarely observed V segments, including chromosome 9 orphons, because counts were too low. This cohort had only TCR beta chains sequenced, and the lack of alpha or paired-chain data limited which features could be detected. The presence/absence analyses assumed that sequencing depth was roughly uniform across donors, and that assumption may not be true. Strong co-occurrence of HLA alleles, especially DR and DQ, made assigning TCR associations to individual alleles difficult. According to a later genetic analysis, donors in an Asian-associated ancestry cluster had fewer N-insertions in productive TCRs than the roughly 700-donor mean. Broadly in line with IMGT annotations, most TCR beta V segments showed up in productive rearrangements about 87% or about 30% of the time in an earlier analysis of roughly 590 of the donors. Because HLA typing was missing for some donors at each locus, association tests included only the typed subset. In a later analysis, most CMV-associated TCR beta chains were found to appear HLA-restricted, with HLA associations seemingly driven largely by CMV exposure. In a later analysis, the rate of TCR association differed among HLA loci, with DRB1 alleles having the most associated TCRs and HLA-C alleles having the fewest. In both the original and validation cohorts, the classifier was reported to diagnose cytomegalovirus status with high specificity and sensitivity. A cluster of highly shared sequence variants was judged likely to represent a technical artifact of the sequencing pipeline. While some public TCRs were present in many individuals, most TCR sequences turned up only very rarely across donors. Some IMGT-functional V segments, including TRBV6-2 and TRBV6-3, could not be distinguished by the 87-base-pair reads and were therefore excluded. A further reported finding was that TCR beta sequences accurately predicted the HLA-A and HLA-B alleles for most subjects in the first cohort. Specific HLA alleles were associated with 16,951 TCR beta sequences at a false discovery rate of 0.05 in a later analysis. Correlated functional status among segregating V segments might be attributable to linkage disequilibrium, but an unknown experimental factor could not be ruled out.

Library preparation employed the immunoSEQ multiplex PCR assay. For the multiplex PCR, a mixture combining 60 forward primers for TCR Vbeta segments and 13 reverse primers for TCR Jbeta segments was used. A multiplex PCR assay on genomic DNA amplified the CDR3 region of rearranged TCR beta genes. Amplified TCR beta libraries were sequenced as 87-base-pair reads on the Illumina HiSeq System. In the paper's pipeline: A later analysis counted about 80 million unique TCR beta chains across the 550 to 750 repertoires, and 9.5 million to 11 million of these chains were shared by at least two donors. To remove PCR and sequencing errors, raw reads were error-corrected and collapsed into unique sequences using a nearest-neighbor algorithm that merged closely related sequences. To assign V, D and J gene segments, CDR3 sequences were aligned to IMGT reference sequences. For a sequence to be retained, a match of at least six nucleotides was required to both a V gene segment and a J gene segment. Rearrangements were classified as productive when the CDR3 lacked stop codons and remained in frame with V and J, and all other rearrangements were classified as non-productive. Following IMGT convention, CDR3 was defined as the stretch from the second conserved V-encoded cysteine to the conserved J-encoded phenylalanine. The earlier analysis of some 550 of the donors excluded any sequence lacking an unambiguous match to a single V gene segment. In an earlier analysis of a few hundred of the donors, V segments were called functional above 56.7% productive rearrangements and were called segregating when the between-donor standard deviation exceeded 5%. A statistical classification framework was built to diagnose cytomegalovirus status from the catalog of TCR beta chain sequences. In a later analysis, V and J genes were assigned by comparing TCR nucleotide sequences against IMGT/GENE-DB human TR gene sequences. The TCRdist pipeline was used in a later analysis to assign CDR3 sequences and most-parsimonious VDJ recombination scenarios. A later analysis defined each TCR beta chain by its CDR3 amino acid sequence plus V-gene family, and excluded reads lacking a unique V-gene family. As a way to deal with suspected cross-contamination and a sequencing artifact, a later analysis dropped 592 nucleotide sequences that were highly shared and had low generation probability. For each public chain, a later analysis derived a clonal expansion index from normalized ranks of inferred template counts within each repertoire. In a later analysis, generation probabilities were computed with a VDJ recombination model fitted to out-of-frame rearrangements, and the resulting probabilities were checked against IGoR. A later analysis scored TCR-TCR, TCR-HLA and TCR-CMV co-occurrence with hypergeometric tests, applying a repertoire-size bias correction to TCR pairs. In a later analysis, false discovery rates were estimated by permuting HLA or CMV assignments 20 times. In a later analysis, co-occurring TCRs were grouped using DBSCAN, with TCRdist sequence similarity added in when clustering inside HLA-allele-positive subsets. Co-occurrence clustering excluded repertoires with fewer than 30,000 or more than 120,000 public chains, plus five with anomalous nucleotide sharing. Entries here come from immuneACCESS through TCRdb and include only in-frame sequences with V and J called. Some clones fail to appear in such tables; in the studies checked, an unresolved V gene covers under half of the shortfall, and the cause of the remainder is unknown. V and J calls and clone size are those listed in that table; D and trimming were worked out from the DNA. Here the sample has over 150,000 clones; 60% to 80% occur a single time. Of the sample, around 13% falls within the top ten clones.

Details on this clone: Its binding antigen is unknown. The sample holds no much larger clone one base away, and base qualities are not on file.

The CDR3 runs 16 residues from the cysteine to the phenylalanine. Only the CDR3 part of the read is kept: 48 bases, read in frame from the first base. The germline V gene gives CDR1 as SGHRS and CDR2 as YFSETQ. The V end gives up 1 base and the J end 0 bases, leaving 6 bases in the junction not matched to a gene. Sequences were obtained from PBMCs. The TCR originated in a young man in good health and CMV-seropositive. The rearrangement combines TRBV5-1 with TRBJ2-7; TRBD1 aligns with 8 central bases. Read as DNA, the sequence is TGCGCCAGCAGCTTGACCCAGGGGGCCTACTCCTACGAGCAGTACTTC. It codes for CASSLTQGAYSYEQYF. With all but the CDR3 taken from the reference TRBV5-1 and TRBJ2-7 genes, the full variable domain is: KAGVTQTPRYLIKTRGQQVTLSCSPISGHRSVSWYQQTPGQGLQFLFEYFSETQRNKGNFPGRFSGRQFSNSRSEMNVSTLELGDSALYLCASSLTQGAYSYEQYFGPGTRLTVT.